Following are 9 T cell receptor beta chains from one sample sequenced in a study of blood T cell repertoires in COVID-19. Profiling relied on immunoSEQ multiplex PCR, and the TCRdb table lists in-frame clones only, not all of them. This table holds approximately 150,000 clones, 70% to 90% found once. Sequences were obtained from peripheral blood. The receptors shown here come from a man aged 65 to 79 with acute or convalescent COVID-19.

DNA for the CDR3: TGTGCCAGCAGCTTAGCGGGGACAGGGATCTCTTATGGCTACACCTTC. Residues: CASSLAGTGISYGYTF. The J gene is TRBJ1-2, the V gene TRBV7-8; 9 nucleotides match TRBD1. The germline CDR1 and CDR2 sequences are SGHVS and FQNEAQ. After removal of 0 bases from V and 5 bases from J, the junction contained 7 bases not matched to a gene. CDR3 length: 16 amino acids.

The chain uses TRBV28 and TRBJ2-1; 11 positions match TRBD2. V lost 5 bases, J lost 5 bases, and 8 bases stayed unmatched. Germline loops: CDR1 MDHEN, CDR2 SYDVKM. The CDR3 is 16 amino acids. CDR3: CASSETGLADNNEQFF. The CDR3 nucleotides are TGTGCCAGCAGTGAGACGGGACTAGCGGACAACAATGAGCAGTTCTTC.

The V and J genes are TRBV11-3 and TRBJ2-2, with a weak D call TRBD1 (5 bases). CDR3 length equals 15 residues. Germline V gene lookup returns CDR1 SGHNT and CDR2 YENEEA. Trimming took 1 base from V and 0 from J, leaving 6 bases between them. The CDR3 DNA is TGTGCCAGCAGCTTAGGGACACCGAACACCGGGGAGCTGTTTTTT. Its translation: CASSLGTPNTGELFF.

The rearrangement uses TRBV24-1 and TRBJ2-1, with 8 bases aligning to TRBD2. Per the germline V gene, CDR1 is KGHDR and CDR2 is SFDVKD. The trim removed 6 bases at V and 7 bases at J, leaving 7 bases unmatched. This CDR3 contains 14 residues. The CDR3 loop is CATSREREINEQFF. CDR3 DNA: TGTGCCACCAGTCGGGAGCGGGAGATTAATGAGCAGTTCTTC.

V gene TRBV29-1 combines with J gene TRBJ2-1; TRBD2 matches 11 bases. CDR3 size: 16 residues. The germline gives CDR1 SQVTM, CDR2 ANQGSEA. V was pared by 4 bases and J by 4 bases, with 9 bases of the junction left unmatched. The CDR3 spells CSVVGLAGGRYNEQFF. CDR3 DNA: TGCAGCGTTGTAGGGCTAGCGGGAGGTCGGTACAATGAGCAGTTCTTC.

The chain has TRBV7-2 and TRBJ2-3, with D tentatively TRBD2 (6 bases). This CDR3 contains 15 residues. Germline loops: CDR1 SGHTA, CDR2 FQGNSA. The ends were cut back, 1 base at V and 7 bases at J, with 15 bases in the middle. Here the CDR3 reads CASSLEGREGYTQYF. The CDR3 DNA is TGTGCCAGCAGCTTAGAGGGGCGGGAAGGTTATACGCAGTATTTT.

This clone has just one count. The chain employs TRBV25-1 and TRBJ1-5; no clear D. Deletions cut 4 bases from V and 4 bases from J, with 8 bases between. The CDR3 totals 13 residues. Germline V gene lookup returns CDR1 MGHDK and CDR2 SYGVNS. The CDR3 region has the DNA TGTGCCAGCAGTGGGAGGGAGAATCAGCCCCAGCATTTT. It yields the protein CASSGRENQPQHF.

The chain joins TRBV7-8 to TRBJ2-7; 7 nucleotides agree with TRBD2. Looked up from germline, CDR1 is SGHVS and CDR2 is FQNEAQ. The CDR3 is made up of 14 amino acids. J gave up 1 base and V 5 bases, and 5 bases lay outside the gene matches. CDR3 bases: TGTGCCAGCAGCCGAGCGGGGCCTTCCTACGAGCAGTACTTC. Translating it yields CASSRAGPSYEQYF.

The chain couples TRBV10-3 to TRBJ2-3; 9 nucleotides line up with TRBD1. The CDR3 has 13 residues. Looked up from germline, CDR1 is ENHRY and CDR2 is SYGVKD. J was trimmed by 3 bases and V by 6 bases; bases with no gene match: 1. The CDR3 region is CAIRGQGTDTQYF. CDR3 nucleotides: TGTGCCATCAGGGGACAGGGAACAGATACGCAGTATTTT.